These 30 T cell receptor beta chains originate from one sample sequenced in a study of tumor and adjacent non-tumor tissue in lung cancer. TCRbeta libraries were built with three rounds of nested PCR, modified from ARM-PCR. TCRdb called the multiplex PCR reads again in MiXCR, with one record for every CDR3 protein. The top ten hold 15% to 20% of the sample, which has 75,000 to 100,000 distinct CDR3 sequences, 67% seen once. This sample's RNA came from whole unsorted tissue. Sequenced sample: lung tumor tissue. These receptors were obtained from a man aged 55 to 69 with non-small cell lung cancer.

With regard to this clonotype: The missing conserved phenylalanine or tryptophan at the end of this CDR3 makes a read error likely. In DNA form, the CDR3 reads TGTGCCAGCAGCTTCGGCGGGGGCCGGACTGAAGCTTTCTAT. This translates into CASSFGGGRTEAFY. The chain recombines TRBV11-2 with TRBJ1-1; possible D gene TRBD1, 6 bases. The V end was cut by 3 bases, the J end by 5 bases, with 13 bases between. The CDR3 covers 14 residues. Germline V CDR1 and CDR2: SGHAT, FQNNGV.

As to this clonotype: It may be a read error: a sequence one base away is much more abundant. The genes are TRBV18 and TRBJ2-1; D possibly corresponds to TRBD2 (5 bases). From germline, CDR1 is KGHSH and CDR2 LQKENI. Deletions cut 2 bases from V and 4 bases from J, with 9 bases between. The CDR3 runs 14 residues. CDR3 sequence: CASSPWGEYNEQFF. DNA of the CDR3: TGTGCCAGCTCACCATGGGGAGAGTACAATGAGCAGTTCTTC.

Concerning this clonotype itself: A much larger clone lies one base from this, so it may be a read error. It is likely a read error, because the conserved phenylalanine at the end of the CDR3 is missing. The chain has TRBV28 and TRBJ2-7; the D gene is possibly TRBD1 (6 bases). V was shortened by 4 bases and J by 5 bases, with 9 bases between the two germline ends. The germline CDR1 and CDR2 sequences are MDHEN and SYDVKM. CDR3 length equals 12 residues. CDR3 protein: CASSSTGNEQYI. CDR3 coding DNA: TGTGCCAGCAGTTCCACAGGGAACGAGCAGTACATC.

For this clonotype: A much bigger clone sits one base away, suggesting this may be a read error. The CDR3 reads CVSSQRGRYEQFF. As DNA, the CDR3 is TGTGTCAGCAGCCAACGCGGGAGGTATGAGCAGTTCTTC. The chain links TRBV14 to TRBJ2-1, with TRBD2 matching 8 bases. The germline CDR1 and CDR2 sequences are SGHDN and FVKESK. The CDR3 spans 13 residues.

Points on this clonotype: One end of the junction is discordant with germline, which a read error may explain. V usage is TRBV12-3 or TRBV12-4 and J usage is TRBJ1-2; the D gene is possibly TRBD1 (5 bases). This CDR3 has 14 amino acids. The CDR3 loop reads CASMEAGSNYGYTF. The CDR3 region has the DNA TGTGCAAGCATGGAGGCAGGGTCAAACTATGGCTACACCTTC.

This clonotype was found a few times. The CDR3 coding sequence is TGCGCCAGCAGCCCGTCTAGCGGGGGGGCCCACATCTCCTACAATGAGCAGTTCTTC. This translates into CASSPSSGGAHISYNEQFF. The chain recombines TRBV5-1 with TRBJ2-1; TRBD2 matches at 12 bases. With V trimmed by 4 bases and J by 0 bases, 11 bases remained unmatched. Germline lookup yields CDR1 SGHRS and CDR2 YFSETQ. This CDR3 is built from 19 residues. Using reference TRBV5-1 and TRBJ2-1 for the parts outside the CDR3, the full variable domain is KAGVTQTPRYLIKTRGQQVTLSCSPISGHRSVSWYQQTPGQGLQFLFEYFSETQRNKGNFPGRFSGRQFSNSRSEMNVSTLELGDSALYLCASSPSSGGAHISYNEQFFGPGTRLTVL.

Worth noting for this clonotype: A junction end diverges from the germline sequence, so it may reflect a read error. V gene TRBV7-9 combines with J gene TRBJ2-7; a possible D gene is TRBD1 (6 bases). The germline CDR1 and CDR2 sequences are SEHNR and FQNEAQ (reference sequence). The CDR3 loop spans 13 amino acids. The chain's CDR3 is CASSLQGTGEKYF. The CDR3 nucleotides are TGTGCCAGCAGCCTACAGGGTACGGGCGAGAAGTACTTC.

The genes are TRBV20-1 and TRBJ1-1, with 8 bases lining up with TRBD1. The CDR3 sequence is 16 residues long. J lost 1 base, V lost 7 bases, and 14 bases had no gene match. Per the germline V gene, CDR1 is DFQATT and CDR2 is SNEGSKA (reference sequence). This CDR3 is CSVNDRGRTRNTEAFF. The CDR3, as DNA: TGCAGTGTTAATGACAGGGGTCGAACTAGGAACACTGAAGCTTTCTTT.

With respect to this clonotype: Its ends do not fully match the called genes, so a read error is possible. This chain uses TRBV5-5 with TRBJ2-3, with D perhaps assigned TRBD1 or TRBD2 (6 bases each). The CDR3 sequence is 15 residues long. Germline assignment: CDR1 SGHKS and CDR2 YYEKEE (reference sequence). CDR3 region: CASSLCWGATDRQYF. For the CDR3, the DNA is TGTGCCAGCAGCTTGTGCTGGGGGGCCACAGATAGGCAGTATTTT.

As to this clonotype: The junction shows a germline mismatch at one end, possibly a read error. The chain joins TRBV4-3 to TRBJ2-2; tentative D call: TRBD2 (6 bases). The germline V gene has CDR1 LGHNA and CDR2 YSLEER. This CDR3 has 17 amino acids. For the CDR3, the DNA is TGCGCCAGCAGCCAAGACCCTACCGGGACTGCGAGAGGGGAACTGTCTTTT. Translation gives CASSQDPTGTARGELSF.

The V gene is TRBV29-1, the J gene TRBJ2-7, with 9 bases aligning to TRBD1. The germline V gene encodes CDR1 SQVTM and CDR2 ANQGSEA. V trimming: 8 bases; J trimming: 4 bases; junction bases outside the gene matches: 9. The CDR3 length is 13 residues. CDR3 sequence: CSFVQGARYEQYF. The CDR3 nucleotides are TGCAGCTTTGTACAGGGGGCGCGTTACGAGCAGTACTTC.

The CDR3 sequence: CASSQDYGTGINEQFF. CDR3 DNA sequence: TGCGCCAGCAGCCAAGACTATGGGACAGGGATCAATGAGCAGTTCTTC. V gene TRBV4-3 combines with J gene TRBJ2-1; 9 bases agree with TRBD1. The CDR3 totals 16 residues. V lost 0 bases and J lost 6; bases outside the gene matches: 6. Germline V gene lookup returns CDR1 LGHNA and CDR2 YSLEER.

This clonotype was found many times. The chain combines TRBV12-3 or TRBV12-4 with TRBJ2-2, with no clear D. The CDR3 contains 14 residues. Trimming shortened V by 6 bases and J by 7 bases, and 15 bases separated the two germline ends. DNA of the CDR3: TGTGCCAGCAGGACAAGTCAACCGGGCGGGGAGCTGTTTTTT. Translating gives CASRTSQPGGELFF.

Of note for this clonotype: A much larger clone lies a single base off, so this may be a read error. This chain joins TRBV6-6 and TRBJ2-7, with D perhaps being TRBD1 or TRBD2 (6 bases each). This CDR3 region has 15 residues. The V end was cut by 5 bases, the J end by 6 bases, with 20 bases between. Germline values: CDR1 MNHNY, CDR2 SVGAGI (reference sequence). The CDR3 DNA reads TGTGCCAGCAGTCCGGGTCAGGGGAGGCTGGTCGAGCAGTACTTC. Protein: CASSPGQGRLVEQYF.

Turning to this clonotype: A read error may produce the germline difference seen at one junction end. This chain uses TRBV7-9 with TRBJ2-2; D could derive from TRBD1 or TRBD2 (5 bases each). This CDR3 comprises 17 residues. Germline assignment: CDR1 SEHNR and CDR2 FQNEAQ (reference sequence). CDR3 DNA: TGTGACAGCAGCTTGGGGACCGCTCTTCCGAACACCGGGGAGCTGTTTTTT. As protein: CDSSLGTALPNTGELFF.

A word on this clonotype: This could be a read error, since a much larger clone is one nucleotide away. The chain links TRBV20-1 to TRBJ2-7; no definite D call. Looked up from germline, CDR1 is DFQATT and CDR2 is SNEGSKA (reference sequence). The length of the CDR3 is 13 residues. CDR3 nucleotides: TGCAGTGCTGAAGCCGACAACTCCTACGAGCACTACTTC. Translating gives CSAEADNSYEHYF.

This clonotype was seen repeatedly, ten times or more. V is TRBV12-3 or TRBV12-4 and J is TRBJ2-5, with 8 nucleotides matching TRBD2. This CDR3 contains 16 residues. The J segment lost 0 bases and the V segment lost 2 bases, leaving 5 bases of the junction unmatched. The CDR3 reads CASSLRLAGYQETQYF. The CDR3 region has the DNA TGTGCCAGCAGTTTACGTTTAGCGGGGTACCAAGAGACCCAGTACTTC.

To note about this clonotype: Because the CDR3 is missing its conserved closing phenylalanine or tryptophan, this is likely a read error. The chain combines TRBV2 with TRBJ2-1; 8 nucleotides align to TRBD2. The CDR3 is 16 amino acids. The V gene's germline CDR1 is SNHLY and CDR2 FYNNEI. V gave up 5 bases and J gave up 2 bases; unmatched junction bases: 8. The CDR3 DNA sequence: TGTGCCAGCAGTCCTACTAGCGGAGGCACCTACAATGAGCAGTTCCTC. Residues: CASSPTSGGTYNEQFL.

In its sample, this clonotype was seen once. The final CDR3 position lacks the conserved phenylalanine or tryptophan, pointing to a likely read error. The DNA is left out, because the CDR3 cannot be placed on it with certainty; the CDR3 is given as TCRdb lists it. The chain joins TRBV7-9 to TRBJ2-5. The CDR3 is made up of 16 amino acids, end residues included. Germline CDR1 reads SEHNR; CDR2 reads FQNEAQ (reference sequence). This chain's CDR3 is CASRLGGISYQETQHI.

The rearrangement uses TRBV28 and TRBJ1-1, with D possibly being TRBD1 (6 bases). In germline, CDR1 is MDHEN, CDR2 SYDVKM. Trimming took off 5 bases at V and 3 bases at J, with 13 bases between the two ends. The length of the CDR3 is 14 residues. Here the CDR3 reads CASSSSAGDTEAFF. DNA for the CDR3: TGTGCCAGCAGTAGCAGCGCAGGGGACACTGAAGCTTTCTTT.

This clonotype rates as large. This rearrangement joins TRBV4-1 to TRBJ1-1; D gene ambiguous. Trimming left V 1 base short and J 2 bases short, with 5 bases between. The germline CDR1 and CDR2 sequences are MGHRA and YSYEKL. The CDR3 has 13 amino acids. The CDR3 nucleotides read TGCGCCAGCAGCCAAGCTAGCAACACTGAAGCTTTCTTT. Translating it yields CASSQASNTEAFF.

The CDR3 loop is CASSQDPKGTVRGELFF. CDR3 DNA: TGCGCCAGCAGCCAAGACCCTAAAGGGACCGTGAGAGGGGAGCTGTTTTTT. The chain is built from TRBV4-3 and TRBJ2-2; perhaps D is TRBD1 or TRBD2 (5 bases each). The CDR3 spans 17 residues. Germline-derived CDR1 and CDR2 are LGHNA and YSLEER. V was pared by 0 bases and J by 8 bases, with 19 bases between.

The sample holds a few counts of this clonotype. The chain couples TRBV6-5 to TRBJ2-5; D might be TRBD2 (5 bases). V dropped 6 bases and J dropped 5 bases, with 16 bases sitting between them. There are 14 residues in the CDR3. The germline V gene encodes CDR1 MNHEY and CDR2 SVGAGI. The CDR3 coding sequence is TGTGCCAGCAGCTACGGGATCCTCGGGGAGACCCAGTACTTC. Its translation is CASSYGILGETQYF.

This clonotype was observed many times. The CDR3 nucleotides read TGCGCCAGCAGCCAAGGCCTCGGGACAGGGGACGAGCAGTACTTC. This sequence encodes CASSQGLGTGDEQYF. The chain links TRBV4-3 to TRBJ2-7; 10 bases fit TRBD1. This CDR3 has 15 residues. The trim removed 1 base at V and 5 bases at J, leaving 5 bases unmatched. Germline-derived CDR1 and CDR2 are LGHNA and YSLEER.

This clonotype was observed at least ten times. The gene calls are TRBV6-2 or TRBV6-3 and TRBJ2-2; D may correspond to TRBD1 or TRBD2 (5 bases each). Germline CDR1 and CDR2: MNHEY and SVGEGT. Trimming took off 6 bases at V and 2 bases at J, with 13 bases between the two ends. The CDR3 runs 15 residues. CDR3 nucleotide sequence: TGTGCCAGCAGCCCTACCGGGGCCAACACCGGGGAGCTGTTTTTT. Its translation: CASSPTGANTGELFF.

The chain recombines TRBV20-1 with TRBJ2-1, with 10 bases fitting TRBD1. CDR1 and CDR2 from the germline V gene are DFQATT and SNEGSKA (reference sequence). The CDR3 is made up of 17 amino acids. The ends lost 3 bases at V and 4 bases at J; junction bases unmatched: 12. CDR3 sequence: CSASSAWTGGQYNEQFF. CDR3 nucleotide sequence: TGCAGTGCTAGCAGTGCGTGGACAGGGGGGCAGTACAATGAGCAGTTCTTC.

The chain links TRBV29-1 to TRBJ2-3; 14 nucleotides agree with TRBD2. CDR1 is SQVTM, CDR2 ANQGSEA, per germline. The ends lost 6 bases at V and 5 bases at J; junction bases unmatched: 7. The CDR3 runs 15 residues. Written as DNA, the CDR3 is TGCAGCGTCAGGGGACTAGCGGGAGTCATAGATACGCAGTATTTT. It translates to CSVRGLAGVIDTQYF.

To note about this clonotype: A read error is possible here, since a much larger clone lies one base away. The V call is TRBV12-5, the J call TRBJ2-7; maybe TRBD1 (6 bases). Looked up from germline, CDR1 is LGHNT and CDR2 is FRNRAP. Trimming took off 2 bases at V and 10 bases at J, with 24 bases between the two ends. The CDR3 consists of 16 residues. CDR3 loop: CASGLTQTGPHSDQYF. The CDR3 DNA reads TGTGCTAGTGGTTTGACCCAAACAGGGCCGCATTCCGATCAGTACTTC.

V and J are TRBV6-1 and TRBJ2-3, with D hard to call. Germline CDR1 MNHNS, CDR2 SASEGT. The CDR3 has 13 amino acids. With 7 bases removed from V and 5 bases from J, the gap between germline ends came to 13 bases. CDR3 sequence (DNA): TGTGCCAGCAATATTGCCCGCGGAGATACGCAGTATTTT. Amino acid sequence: CASNIARGDTQYF.

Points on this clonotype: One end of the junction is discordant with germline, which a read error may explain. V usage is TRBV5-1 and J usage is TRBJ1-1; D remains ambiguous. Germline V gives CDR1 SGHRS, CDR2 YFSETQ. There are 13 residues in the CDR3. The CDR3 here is CASSPLVGTEASF. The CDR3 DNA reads TGCGCCAGCAGCCCTCTTGTGGGCACTGAAGCTTCCTTT.